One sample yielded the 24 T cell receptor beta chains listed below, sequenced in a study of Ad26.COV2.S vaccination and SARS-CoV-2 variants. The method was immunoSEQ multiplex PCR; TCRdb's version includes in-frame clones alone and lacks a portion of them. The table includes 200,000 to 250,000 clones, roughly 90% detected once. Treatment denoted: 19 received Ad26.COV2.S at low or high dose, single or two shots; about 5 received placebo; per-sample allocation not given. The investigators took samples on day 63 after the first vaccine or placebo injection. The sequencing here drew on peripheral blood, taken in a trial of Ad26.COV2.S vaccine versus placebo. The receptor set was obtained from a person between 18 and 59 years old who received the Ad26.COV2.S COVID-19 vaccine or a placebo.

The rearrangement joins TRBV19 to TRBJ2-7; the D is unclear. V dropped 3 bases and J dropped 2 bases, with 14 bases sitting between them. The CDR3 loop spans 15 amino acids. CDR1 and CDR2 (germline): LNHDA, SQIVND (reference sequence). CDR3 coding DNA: TGTGCCAGTAGTATGGGGATGGCAGGTCCCTACGAGCAGTACTTC. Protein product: CASSMGMAGPYEQYF.

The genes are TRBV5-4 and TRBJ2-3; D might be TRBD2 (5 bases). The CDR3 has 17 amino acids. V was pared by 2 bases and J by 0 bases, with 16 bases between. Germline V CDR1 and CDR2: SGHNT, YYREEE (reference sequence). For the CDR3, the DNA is TGTGCCAGCAGCTTATTGGACTTTTGGACTAGCACAGATACGCAGTATTTT. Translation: CASSLLDFWTSTDTQYF.

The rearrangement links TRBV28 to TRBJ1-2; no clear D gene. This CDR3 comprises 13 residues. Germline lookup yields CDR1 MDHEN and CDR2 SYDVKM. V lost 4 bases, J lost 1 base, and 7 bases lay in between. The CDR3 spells CASSSRINYGYTF. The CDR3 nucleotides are TGTGCCAGCAGTTCCAGGATTAACTATGGCTACACCTTC.

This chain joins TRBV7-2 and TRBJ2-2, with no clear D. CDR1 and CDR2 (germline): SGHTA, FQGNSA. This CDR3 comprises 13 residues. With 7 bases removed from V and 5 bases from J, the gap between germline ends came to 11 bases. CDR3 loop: CASTYTWTGELFF. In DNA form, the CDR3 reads TGTGCCAGCACTTATACTTGGACCGGGGAGCTGTTTTTT.

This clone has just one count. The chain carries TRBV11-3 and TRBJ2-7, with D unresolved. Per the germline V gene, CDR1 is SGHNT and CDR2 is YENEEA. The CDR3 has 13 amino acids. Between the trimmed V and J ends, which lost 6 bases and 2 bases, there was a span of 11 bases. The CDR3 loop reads CASSSGPTYEQYF. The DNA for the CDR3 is TGTGCCAGCAGTTCCGGGCCTACCTACGAGCAGTACTTC.

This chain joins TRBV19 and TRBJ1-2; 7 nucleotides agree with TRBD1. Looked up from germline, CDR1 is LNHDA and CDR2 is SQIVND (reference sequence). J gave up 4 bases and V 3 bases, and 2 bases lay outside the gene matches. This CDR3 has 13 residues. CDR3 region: CASSMGDSYGYTF. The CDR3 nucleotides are TGTGCCAGTAGTATGGGGGACAGCTATGGCTACACCTTC.

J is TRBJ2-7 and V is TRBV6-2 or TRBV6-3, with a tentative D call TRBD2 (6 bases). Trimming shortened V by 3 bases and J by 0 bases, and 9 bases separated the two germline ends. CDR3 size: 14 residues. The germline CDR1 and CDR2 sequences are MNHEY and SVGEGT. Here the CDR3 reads CASSYGRISYEQYF. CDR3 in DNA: TGTGCCAGCAGTTATGGGAGGATCTCCTACGAGCAGTACTTC.

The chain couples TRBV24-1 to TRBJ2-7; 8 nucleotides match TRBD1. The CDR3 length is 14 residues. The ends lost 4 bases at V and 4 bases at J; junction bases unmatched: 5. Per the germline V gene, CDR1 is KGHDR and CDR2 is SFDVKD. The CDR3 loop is CATSDPGQAYEQYF. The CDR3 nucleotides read TGTGCCACCAGTGACCCGGGACAGGCTTACGAGCAGTACTTC.

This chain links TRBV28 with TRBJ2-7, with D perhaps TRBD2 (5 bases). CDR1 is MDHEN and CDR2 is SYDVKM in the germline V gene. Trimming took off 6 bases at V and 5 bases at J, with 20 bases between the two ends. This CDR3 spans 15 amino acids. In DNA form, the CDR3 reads TGTGCCAGCAGGACCGCTAGGACGGGATTAAACGAGCAGTACTTC. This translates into CASRTARTGLNEQYF. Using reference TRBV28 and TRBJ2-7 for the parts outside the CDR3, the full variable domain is DVKVTQSSRYLVKRTGEKVFLECVQDMDHENMFWYRQDPGLGLRLIYFSYDVKMKEKGDIPEGYSVSREKKERFSLILESASTNQTSMYLCASRTARTGLNEQYFGPGTRLTVT.

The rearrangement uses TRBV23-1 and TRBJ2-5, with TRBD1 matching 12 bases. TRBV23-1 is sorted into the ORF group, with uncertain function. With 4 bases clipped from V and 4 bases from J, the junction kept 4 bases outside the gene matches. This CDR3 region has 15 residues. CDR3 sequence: CASSPTGQGAETQYF. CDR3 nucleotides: TGCGCCAGCAGTCCCACGGGACAGGGGGCAGAGACCCAGTACTTC.

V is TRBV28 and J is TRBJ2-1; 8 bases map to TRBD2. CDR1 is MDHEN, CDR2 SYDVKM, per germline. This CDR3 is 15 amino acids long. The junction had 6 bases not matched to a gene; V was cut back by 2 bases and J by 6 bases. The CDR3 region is CASSLALAGRNEQFF. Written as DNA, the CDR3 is TGTGCCAGCAGTTTAGCTCTAGCGGGCCGCAATGAGCAGTTCTTC.

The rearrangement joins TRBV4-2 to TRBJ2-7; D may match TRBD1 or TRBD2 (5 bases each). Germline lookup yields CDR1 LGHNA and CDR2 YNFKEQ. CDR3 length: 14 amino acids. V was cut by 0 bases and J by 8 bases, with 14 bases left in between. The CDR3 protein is CASSQEGDGRKQYF. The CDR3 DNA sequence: TGTGCCAGCAGCCAAGAAGGGGACGGCCGGAAGCAGTACTTC.

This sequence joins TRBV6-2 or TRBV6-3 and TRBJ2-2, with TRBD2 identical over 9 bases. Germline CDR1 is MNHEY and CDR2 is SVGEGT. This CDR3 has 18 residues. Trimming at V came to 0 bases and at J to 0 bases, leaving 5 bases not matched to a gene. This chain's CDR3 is CASSYSTSGYANTGELFF. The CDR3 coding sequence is TGTGCCAGCAGTTACTCGACTAGCGGTTATGCGAACACCGGGGAGCTGTTTTTT.

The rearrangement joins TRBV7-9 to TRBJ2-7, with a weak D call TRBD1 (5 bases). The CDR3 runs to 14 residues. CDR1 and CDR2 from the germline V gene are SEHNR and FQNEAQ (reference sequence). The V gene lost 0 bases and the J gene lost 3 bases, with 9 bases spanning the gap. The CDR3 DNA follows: TGTGCCAGCAGCTTAGCAGCAGGGCGCTACGAGCAGTACTTC. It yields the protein CASSLAAGRYEQYF. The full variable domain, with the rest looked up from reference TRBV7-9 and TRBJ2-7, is DTGVSQNPRHKITKRGQNVTFRCDPISEHNRLYWYRQTLGQGPEFLTYFQNEAQLEKSRLLSDRFSAERPKGSFSTLEIQRTEQGDSAMYLCASSLAAGRYEQYFGPGTRLTVT.

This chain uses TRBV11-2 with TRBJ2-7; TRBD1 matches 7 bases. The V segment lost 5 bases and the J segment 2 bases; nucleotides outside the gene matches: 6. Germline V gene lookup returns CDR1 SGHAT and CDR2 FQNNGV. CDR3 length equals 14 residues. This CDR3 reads CASSTQGVTYEQYF. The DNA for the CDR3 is TGTGCCAGCAGCACTCAGGGGGTTACCTACGAGCAGTACTTC.

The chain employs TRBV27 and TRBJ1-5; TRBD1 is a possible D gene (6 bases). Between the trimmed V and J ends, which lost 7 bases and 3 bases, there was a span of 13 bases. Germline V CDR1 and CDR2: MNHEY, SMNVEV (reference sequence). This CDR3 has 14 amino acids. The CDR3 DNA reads TGTGCCAGCAAGAAACAGGGTTACAATCAGCCCCAGCATTTT. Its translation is CASKKQGYNQPQHF.

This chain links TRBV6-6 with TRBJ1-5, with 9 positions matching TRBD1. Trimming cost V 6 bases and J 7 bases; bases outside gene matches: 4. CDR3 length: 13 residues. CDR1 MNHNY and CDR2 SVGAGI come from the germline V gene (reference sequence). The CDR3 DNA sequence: TGTGCCAGCAGCAACGGACAGGGGCAGCCCCAGCATTTT. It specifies CASSNGQGQPQHF.

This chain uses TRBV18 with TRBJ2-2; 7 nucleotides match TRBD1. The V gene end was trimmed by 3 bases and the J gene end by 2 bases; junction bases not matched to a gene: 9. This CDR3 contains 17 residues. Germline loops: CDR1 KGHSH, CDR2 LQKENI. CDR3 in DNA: TGTGCCAGCTCACCTCTTCGGACAGGAGTCAACACCGGGGAGCTGTTTTTT. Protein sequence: CASSPLRTGVNTGELFF.

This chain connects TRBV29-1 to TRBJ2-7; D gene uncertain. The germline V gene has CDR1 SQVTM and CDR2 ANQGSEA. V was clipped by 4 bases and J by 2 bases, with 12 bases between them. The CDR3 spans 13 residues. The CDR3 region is CSVGAGIPYEQYF. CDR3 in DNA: TGCAGCGTTGGGGCAGGAATCCCCTACGAGCAGTACTTC.

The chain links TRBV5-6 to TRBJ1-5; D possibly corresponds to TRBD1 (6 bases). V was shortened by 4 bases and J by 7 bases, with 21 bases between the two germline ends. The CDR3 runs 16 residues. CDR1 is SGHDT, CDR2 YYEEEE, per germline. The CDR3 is CASSRSEGEQGQPQHF. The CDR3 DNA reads TGTGCCAGCAGCCGATCGGAGGGGGAGCAAGGCCAGCCCCAGCATTTT.

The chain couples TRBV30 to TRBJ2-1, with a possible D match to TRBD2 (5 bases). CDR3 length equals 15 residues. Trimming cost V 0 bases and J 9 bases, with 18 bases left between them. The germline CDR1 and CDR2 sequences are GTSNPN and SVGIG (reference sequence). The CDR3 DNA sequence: TGTGCCTGGAGTGTCGGGATAGCGACGCTTCGTGAGCAGTTCTTC. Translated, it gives CAWSVGIATLREQFF.

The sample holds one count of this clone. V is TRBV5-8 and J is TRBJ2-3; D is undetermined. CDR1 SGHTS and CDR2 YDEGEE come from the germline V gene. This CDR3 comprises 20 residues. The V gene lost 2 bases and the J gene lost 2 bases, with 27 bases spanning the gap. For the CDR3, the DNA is TGTGCCAGCAGCTTAAGTCATTTGGCAGGTGTCTGGTCCACCACAGATACGCAGTATTTT. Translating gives CASSLSHLAGVWSTTDTQYF. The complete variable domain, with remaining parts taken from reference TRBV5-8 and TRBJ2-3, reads EAGVTQSPTHLIKTRGQQATLRCSPISGHTSVYWYQQALGLGLQFLLWYDEGEERNRGNFPPRFSGRQFPNYSSELNVNALELEDSALYLCASSLSHLAGVWSTTDTQYFGPGTRLTVL.

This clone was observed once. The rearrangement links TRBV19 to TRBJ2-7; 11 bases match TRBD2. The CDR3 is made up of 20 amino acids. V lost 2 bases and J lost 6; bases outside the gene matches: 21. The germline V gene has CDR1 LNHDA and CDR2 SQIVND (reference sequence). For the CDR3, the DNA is TGTGCCAGTAGTATACAGCGGTCCGGGACTAGCGGCCGTTTGTCGGGCGAGCAGTACTTC. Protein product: CASSIQRSGTSGRLSGEQYF. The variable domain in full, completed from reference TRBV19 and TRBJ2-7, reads DGGITQSPKYLFRKEGQNVTLSCEQNLNHDAMYWYRQDPGQGLRLIYYSQIVNDFQKGDIAEGYSVSREKKESFPLTVTSAQKNPTAFYLCASSIQRSGTSGRLSGEQYFGPGTRLTVT.

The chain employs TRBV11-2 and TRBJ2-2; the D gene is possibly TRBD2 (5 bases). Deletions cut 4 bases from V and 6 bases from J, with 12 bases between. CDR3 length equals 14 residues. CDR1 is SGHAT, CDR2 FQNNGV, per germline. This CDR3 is CASSSSAEAGELFF. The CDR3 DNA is TGTGCCAGCAGCTCCTCTGCGGAGGCCGGGGAGCTGTTTTTT.